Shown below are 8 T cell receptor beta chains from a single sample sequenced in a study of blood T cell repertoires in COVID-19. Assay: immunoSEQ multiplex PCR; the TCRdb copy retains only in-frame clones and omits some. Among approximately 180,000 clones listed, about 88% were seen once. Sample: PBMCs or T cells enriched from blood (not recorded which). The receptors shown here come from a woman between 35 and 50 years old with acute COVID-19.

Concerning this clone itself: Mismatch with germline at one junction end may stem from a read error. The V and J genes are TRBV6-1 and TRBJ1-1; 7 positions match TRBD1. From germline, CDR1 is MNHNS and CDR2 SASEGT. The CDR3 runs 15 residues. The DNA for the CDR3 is TGTGCCAGCAGCGAAGGGGGCGGGGGGAACACTGAAGCTTTCTTT. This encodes CASSEGGGGNTEAFF.

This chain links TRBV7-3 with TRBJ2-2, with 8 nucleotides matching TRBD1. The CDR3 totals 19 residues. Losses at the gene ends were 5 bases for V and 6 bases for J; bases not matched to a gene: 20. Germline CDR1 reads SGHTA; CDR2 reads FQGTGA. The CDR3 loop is CASSPGISGGVGASGELFF. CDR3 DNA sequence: TGTGCCAGCAGCCCAGGGATTTCAGGGGGCGTAGGAGCATCCGGGGAGCTGTTTTTT.

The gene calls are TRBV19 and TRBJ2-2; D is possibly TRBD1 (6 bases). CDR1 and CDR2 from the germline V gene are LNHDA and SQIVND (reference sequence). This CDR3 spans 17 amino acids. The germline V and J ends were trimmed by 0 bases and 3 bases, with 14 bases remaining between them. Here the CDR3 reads CASSIESRRQDTGELFF. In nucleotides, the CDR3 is TGTGCCAGTAGTATAGAGTCGAGGAGACAGGACACCGGGGAGCTGTTTTTT.

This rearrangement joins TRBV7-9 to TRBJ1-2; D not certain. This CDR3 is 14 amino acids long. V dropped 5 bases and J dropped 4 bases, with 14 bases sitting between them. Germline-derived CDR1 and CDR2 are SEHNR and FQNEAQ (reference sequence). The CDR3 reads CASSTPEGTYGYTF. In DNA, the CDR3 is TGTGCCAGCAGCACTCCAGAGGGCACCTATGGCTACACCTTC. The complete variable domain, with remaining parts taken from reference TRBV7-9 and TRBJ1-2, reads DTGVSQNPRHKITKRGQNVTFRCDPISEHNRLYWYRQTLGQGPEFLTYFQNEAQLEKSRLLSDRFSAERPKGSFSTLEIQRTEQGDSAMYLCASSTPEGTYGYTFGSGTRLTVV.

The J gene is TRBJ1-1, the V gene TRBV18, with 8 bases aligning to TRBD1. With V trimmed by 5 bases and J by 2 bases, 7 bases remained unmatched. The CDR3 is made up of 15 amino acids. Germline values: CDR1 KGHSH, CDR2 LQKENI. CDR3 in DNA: TGTGCCAGCTCAGATTTAGCAGGGGGCAACACTGAAGCTTTCTTT. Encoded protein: CASSDLAGGNTEAFF.

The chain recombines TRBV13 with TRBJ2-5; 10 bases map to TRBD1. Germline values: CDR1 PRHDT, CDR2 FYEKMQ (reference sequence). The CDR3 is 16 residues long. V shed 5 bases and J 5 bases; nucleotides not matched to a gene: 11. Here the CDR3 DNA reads TGTGCCAGCAGCCTGCGGACAGGGGGTGGTCGGGAGACCCAGTACTTC. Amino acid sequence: CASSLRTGGGRETQYF.

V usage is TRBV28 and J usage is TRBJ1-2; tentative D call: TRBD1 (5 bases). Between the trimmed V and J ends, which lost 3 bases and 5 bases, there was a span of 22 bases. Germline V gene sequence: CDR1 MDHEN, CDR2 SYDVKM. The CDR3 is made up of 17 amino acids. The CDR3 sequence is CASSFRLSTRGSYGYTF. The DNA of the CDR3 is TGTGCCAGCAGTTTTCGCCTTTCTACACGGGGGAGTTATGGCTACACCTTC.

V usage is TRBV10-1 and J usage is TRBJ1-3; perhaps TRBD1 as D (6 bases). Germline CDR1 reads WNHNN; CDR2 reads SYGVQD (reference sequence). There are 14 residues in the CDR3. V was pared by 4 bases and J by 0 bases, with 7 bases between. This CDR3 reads CASSGTVSGNTIYF. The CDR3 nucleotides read TGCGCCAGCAGTGGGACAGTCTCTGGAAACACCATATATTTT.